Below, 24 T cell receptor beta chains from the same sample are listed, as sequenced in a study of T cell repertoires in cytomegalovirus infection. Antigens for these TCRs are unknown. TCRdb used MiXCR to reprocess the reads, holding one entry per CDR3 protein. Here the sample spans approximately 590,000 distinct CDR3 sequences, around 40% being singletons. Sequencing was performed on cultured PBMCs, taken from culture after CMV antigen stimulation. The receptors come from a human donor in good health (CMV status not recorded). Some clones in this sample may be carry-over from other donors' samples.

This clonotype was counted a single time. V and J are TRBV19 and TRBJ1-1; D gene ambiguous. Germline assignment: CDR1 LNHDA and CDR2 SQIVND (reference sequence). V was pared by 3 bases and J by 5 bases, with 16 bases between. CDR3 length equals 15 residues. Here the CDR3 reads CASSIPNMGDTEAFF. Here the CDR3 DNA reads TGTGCCAGTAGTATCCCCAACATGGGTGATACTGAAGCTTTCTTT.

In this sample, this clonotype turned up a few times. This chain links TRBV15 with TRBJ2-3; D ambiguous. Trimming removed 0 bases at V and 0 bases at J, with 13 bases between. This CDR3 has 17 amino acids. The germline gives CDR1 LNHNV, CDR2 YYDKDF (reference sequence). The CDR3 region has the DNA TGTGCCACCAGCAGAGATCGCGGCAGCTATAGCACAGATACGCAGTATTTT. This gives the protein CATSRDRGSYSTDTQYF.

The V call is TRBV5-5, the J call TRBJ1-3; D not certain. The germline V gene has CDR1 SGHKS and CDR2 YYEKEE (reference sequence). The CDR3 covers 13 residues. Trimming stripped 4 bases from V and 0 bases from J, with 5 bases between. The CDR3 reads CASSVFSGNTIYF. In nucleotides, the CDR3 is TGTGCCAGCAGCGTGTTCTCTGGAAACACCATATATTTT. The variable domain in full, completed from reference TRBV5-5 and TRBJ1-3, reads DAGVTQSPTHLIKTRGQQVTLRCSPISGHKSVSWYQQVLGQGPQFIFQYYEKEERGRGNFPDRFSARQFPNYSSELNVNALLLGDSALYLCASSVFSGNTIYFGEGSWLTVV.

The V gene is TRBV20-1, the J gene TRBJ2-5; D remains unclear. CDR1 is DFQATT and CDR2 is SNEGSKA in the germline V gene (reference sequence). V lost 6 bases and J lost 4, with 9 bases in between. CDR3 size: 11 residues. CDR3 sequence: CSAPSRETQYF. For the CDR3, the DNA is TGCAGTGCCCCCAGCCGAGAGACCCAGTACTTC.

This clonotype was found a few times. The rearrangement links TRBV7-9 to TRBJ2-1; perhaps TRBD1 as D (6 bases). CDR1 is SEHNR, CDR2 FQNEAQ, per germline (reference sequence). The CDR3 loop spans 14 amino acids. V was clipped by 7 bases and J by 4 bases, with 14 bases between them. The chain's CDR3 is CASTDIRGYNEQFF. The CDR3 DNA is TGTGCCAGCACCGATATTAGGGGGTACAATGAGCAGTTCTTC.

The CDR3 reads CASSRIQGALFNGGYTF. The CDR3 nucleotides are TGTGCCAGCAGCCGAATACAGGGGGCACTTTTCAACGGTGGCTACACCTTC. The chain uses TRBV6-8 and TRBJ1-2; TRBD1 matches at 9 bases. Trimming at V came to 6 bases and at J to 7 bases, leaving 18 bases not matched to a gene. The CDR3 extends over 17 amino acids. The V gene's germline CDR1 is MNHGY and CDR2 SAAAGT.

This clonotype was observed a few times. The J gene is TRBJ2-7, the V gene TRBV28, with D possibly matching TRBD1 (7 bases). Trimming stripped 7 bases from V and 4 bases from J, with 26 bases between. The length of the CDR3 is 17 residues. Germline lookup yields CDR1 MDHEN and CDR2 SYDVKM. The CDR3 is CASNGGRAGGPKYEQYF. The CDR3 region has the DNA TGTGCCAGCAATGGAGGGCGGGCAGGGGGGCCTAAATACGAGCAGTACTTC.

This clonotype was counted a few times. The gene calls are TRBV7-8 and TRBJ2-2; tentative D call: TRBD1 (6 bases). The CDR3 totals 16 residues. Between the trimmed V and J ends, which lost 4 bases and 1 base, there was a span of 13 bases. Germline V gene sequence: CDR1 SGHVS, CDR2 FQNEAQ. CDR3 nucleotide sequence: TGTGCCAGCAGCTCCAGAAGGACAGTGAACACCGGGGAGCTGTTTTTT. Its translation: CASSSRRTVNTGELFF.

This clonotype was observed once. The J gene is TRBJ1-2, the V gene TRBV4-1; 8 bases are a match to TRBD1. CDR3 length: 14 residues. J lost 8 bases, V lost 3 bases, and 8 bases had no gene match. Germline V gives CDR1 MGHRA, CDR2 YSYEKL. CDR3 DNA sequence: TGCGCCAGCAGCCAGAAGGACAGGGCGGGCGGCTACACCTTC. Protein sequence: CASSQKDRAGGYTF.

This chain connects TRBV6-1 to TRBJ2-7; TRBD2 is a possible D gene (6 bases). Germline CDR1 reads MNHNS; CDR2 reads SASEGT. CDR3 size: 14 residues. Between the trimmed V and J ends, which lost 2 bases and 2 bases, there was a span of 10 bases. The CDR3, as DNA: TGTGCCAGCAGTGAATTTGCGGGGACCTACGAGCAGTACTTC. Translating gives CASSEFAGTYEQYF.

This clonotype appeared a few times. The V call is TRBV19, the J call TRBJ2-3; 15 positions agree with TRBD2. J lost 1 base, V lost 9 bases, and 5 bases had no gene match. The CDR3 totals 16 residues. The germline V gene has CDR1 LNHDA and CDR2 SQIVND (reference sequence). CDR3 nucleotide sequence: TGTGCCAGCGGGACTAGCGGGGGGATGGGCACAGATACGCAGTATTTT. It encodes CASGTSGGMGTDTQYF.

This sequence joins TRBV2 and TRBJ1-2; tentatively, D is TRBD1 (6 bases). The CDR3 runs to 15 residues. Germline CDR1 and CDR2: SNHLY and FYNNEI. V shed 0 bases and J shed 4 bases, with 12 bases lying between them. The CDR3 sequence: CASSEAPGASYGYTF. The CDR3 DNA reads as TGTGCCAGCAGTGAAGCCCCAGGGGCGAGCTATGGCTACACCTTC.

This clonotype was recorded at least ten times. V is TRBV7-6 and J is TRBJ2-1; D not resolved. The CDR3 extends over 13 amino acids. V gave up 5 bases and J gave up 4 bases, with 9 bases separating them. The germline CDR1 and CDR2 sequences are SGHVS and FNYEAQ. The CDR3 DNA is TGTGCCAGCAGCCCCACGTCTTACAATGAGCAGTTCTTC. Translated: CASSPTSYNEQFF. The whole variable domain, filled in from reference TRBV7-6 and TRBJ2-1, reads GAGVSQSPRYKVTKRGQDVALRCDPISGHVSLYWYRQALGQGPEFLTYFNYEAQQDKSGLPNDRFSAERPEGSISTLTIQRTEQRDSAMYRCASSPTSYNEQFFGPGTRLTVL.

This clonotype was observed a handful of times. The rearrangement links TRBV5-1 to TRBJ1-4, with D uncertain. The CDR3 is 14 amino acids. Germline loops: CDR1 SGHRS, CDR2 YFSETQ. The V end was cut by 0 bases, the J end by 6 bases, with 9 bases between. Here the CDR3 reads CASSLAGQDEKLFF. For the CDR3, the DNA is TGCGCCAGCAGCTTGGCCGGGCAGGATGAAAAACTGTTTTTT.

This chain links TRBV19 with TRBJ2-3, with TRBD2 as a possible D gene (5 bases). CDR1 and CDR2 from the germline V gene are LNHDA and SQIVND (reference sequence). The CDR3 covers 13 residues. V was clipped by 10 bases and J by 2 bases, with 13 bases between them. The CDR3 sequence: CATRIAFTDTQYF. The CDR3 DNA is TGTGCCACCCGCATAGCGTTCACAGATACGCAGTATTTT.

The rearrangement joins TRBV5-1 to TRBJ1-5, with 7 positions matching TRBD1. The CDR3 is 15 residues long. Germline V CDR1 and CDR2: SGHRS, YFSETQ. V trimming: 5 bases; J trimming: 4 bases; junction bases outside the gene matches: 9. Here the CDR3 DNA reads TGCGCCAGCAGGACAGGGACAGCTCAGAATCAGCCCCAGCATTTT. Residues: CASRTGTAQNQPQHF.

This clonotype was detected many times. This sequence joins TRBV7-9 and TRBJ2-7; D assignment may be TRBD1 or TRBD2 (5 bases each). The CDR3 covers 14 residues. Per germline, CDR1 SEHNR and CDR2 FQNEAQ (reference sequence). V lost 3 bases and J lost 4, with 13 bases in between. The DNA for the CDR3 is TGTGCCAGCAGCTTCGGGACGGGAAGATACGAGCAGTACTTC. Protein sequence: CASSFGTGRYEQYF.

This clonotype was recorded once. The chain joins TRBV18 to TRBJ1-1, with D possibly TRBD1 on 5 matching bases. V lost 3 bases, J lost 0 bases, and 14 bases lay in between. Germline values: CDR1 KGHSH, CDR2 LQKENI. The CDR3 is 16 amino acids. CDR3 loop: CASSPTREGMNTEAFF. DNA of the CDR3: TGTGCCAGCTCACCTACAAGGGAGGGGATGAACACTGAAGCTTTCTTT.

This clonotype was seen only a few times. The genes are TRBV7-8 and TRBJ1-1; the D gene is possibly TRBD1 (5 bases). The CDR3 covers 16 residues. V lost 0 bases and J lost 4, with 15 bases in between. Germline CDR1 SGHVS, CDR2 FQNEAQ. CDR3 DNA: TGTGCCAGCAGCTTAGCGCTCGGGGCTCTTGGCACTGAAGCTTTCTTT. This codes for CASSLALGALGTEAFF.

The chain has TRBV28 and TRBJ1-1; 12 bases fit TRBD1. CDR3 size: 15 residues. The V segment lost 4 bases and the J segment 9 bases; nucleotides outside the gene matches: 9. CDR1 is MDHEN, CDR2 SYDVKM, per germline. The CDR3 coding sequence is TGTGCCAGCAGTTACATCCGGGACAGGGGGCAGAAAGCTTTCTTT. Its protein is CASSYIRDRGQKAFF.

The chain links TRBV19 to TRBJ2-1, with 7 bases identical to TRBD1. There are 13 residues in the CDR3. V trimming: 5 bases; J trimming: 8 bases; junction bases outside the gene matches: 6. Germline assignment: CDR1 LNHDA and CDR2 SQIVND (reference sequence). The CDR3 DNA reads TGTGCCAGTAGTCAGACAGGGACGGATGAGCAGTTCTTC. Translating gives CASSQTGTDEQFF.

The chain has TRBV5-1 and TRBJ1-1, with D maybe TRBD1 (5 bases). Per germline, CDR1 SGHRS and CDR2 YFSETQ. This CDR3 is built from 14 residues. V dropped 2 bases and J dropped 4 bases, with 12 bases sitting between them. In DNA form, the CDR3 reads TGCGCCAGCAGCTTAACGGGGCAGCGCACTGAAGCTTTCTTT. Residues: CASSLTGQRTEAFF.

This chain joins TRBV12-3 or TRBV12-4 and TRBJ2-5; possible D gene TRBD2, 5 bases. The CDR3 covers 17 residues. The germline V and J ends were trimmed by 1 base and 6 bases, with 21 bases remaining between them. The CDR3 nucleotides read TGTGCCAGCAGTTTAGGCCCGTACTCTTCCATCGGGAAGACCCAGTACTTC. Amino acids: CASSLGPYSSIGKTQYF.

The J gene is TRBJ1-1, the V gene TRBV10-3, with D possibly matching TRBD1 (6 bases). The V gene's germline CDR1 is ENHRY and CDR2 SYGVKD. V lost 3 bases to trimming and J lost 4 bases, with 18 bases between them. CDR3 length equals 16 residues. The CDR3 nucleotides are TGTGCCATCAGTGAAGCTGCGGGGGGCTACGGCACTGAAGCTTTCTTT. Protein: CAISEAAGGYGTEAFF.